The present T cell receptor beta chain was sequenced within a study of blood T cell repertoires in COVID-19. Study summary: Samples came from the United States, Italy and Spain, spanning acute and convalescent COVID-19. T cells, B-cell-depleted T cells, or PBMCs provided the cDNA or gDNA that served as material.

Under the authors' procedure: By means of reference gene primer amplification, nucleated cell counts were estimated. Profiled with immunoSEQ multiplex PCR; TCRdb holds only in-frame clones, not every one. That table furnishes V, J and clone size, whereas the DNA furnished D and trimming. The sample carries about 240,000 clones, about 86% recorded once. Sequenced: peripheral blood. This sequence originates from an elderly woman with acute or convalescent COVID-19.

CDR3 amino acids: CATVAGGRLEQYF. CDR3 coding DNA: TGTGCCACCGTAGCGGGGGGCCGCCTGGAGCAGTACTTC. The rearrangement links TRBV6-5 to TRBJ2-7; 10 nucleotides align to TRBD2. Germline V gene data show CDR1 as MNHEY and CDR2 as SVGAGI. V shed 10 bases, J shed 7 bases, and the junction held 10 bases outside the gene matches. The CDR3 has 13 amino acids.